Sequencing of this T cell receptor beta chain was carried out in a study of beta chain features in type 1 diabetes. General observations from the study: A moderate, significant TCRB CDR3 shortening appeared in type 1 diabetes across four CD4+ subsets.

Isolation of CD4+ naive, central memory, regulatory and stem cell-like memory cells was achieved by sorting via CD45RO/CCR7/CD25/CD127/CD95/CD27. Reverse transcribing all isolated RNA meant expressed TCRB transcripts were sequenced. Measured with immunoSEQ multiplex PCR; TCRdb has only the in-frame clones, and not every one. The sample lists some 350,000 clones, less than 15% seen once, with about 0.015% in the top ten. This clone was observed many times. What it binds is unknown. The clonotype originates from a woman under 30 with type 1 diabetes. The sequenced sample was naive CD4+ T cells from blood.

This chain's CDR3 is CASRKAGTHGLEQFF. The CDR3 nucleotides read TGCGCCAGCAGGAAGGCCGGGACACACGGACTTGAGCAGTTCTTC. J is TRBJ2-1 and V is TRBV23-1, with TRBD1 as a possible D gene (6 bases). TRBV23-1 is an ORF, with its function uncertain. Trimming left V 6 bases short and J 9 bases short, with 21 bases between. The CDR3 extends over 15 amino acids.